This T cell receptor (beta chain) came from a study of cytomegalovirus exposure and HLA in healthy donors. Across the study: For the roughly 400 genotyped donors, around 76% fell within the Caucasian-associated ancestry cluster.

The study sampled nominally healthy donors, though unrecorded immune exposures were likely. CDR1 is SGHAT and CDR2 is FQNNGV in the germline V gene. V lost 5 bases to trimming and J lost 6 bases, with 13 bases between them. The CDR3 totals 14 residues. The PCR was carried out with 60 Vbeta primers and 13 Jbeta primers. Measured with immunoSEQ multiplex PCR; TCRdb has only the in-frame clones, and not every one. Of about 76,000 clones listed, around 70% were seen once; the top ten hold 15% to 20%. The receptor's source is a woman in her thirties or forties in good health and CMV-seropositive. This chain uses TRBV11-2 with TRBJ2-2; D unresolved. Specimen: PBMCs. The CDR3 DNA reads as TGTGCCAGCAGCGCAGGTGTCGGCCCCGGGGAGCTGTTTTTT. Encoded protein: CASSAGVGPGELFF.